This is a list of T cell receptor beta chains from one sample in a study of a mutant IDH1 vaccine in newly diagnosed glioma. TCRdb's table, derived via immunoSEQ multiplex PCR, lists solely in-frame clones and lacks some. In the table there are roughly 120,000 clones, about four fifths of which are singletons. The antigens for these receptors are not known. This specimen was PBMCs, taken from a glioma patient whose treatment included an IDH1 peptide vaccine. Receptors originate from a middle-aged man with glioma. Each CDR3 is given with its conserved first and last residue. The D gene is left open where the match is weak. Size tells how often a clone was seen (once, few, many) or the class of an expanded clone, and some rows leave it out.

- | TRBJ1-3 | - | TRBV29-1 | TGCAGCGTGGGAGGGGTCGGAAACACCATATATTTT | CSVGGVGNTIYF
few | TRBJ1-1 | - | TRBV30 | TGTGCCTGGAGTGTAGCCGGAGGGGGAGCTTTCTTT | CAWSVAGGGAFF
- | TRBJ1-4 | - | TRBV4-2 | TGTGCCAGCAGCCAAGATGGCAGGGGAAGAGAAAAACTGTTTTTT | CASSQDGRGREKLFF
few | TRBJ2-7 | - | TRBV7-2 | TGTGCCAGCAGCTTATACCAGGGGGGCGAGCAGTACTTC | CASSLYQGGEQYF
- | TRBJ2-1 | - | TRBV19 | TGTGCCAGTAAGGACTGGAGCAATGAGCAGTTCTTC | CASKDWSNEQFF
- | TRBJ1-2 | TRBD1 | TRBV27 | TGTGCCAGCAGTTTATACGACAGGGGGCTTGGCTACACCTTC | CASSLYDRGLGYTF
- | TRBJ2-7 | TRBD2 | TRBV6-5 | TGTGCCAGCAGTCCCAGGACTAGCGGGAGGAACGAGCAGTACTTC | CASSPRTSGRNEQYF
once | TRBJ1-1 | - | TRBV28 | TGTGCCAGCAGTTTATTGGGTAGGGGTCTGATCGTTGCTGAAGCTTTCTTT | CASSLLGRGLIVAEAFF
- | TRBJ1-5 | - | TRBV13 | TGTGCCAGCAGCTTGTCAGGTTCACAGCCCCAGCATTTT | CASSLSGSQPQHF
- | TRBJ1-4 | - | TRBV5-1 | TGCGCCAGCAGCTTCAGCCAGGGAGACGGGAGTGAAAAACTGTTTTTT | CASSFSQGDGSEKLFF
once | TRBJ1-3 | - | TRBV28 | TGTGCCAGCAGTTTGTCAGGCCTCGGAAACACCATATATTTT | CASSLSGLGNTIYF
- | TRBJ1-1 | - | TRBV5-1 | TGCGCCAGCAGCGTGGGGGCTGAAGCTTTCTTT | CASSVGAEAFF
- | TRBJ2-7 | - | TRBV5-5 | TGTGCCAGCAGCTTAGTAAGGGAGGTCTACGAGCAGTACTTC | CASSLVREVYEQYF
- | TRBJ2-4 | - | TRBV6-4 | TGTGCCAGCAGTGAGGGGCTAGGGGGTAGAAACATTCAGTACTTC | CASSEGLGGRNIQYF
once | TRBJ2-1 | - | TRBV10-3 | TGTGCCATCAGTGAGGCTTGGGACAAATCCAATGAGCAGTTCTTC | CAISEAWDKSNEQFF
- | TRBJ2-1 | - | TRBV30 | TGTGCCTGGAGTGGTGGGGGAGGTAGAGAGCAGTTCTTC | CAWSGGGGREQFF
- | TRBJ2-2 | - | TRBV5-6 | TGTGCCAGCAGCTCGCCCGACGGCGGGGAGCTGTTTTTT | CASSSPDGGELFF
- | TRBJ2-3 | - | TRBV11-2 | - | CASSFGSGNHLEYF
- | TRBJ2-1 | - | TRBV9 | TGTGCCAGCAGCGCAAACTCTCTCAATGAGCAGTTCTTC | CASSANSLNEQFF
- | TRBJ2-7 | TRBD2 | TRBV7-2 | TGTGCCACGGGGCTAGCGGTATCCTACGAGCAGTACTTC | CATGLAVSYEQYF
- | TRBJ2-7 | TRBD2 | TRBV2 | TGTGCCAGCTTCCCGGCGCGGGGGGGCCGACGGGAGCAGTACTTC | CASFPARGGRREQYF
- | TRBJ2-7 | TRBD1 | TRBV11-2 | TGTGCCAGCAGCTTGACAGGGGGCGTTTACGAGCAGTACTTC | CASSLTGGVYEQYF
- | TRBJ1-5 | - | TRBV18 | TGTGCCAGCTCACCACCGATATCAGAGAATCAGCCCCAGCATTTT | CASSPPISENQPQHF
- | TRBJ1-6 | TRBD1 | TRBV6-5 | TGTGCCAGCAGTTACGGTCAGGGGGCCTATTCACCCCTCCACTTT | CASSYGQGAYSPLHF
few | TRBJ1-1 | - | TRBV28 | TGTGCCAGCAGTCCCGGCGGTTGGCAGGCAAACACTGAAGCTTTCTTT | CASSPGGWQANTEAFF
- | TRBJ2-7 | - | TRBV6-6 | TGTGCCAGCAGTTATTCGACAGGGGAGGGGTCCTACGAGCAGTACTTC | CASSYSTGEGSYEQYF
- | TRBJ2-2 | - | TRBV14 | TGTGCCAGCAGCCAAGGGCTAATTGCGGGGGCCTCGAACACCGGGGAGCTGTTTTTT | CASSQGLIAGASNTGELFF
- | TRBJ1-4 | - | TRBV2 | TGTGCCAACAGTGAAGCGGGGAAAGATAATGAAAAACTGTTTTTT | CANSEAGKDNEKLFF
- | TRBJ1-5 | - | TRBV6-1 | TGTGCCAGCAGCGAAGACAGTAATAGCAATCAGCCCCAGCATTTT | CASSEDSNSNQPQHF
few | TRBJ1-2 | - | TRBV6-4 | TGTGCCAGCAGTGACGAGGGCAGGGGAGTAAAGGGCTACACCTTC | CASSDEGRGVKGYTF
- | TRBJ2-1 | - | TRBV7-8 | TGTGCCAGCAGCTTAACGAGGCCCACCGTGCCGGGACTCTTCTCCTACAATGAGCAGTTCTTC | CASSLTRPTVPGLFSYNEQFF
- | TRBJ2-7 | - | TRBV7-2 | TGTGCCAGCAGCTCCCTTTGGGGGGGCGGCTACGAGCAGTACTTC | CASSSLWGGGYEQYF
- | TRBJ1-1 | TRBD1 | TRBV12-5 | TGTGCTAGTGGTTTGGTAACAGGGGGAGGCACTGAAGCTTTCTTT | CASGLVTGGGTEAFF
- | TRBJ2-6 | - | TRBV19 | TGTGCCAGTAGTCCCTGGGGAGGGGGCGCTGGGGCCAACGTCCTGACTTTC | CASSPWGGGAGANVLTF
once | TRBJ1-4 | - | TRBV5-8 | TGTGCCAGCAGCTACGGCCGGGGGGCGCGAAGGGAAAAACTGTTTTTT | CASSYGRGARREKLFF
- | TRBJ2-7 | TRBD2 | TRBV4-3 | TGCGCCAGCAGCCTTCTAGCGGGAGGGCCAGGGGAGCAGTACTTC | CASSLLAGGPGEQYF
- | TRBJ2-5 | TRBD2 | TRBV6-5 | TGTGCCAGCAGTTACTGGACTAGCGGCCAAGAGACCCAGTACTTC | CASSYWTSGQETQYF
- | TRBJ2-1 | - | TRBV30 | TGTGCCTGGAGTTCGGGGCAGGGAAACTACAATGAGCAGTTCTTC | CAWSSGQGNYNEQFF
- | TRBJ2-3 | TRBD2 | TRBV19 | TGTGCCAGTAGTATAAGCGGGGGGGGCACAGATACGCAGTATTTT | CASSISGGGTDTQYF
- | TRBJ2-3 | - | TRBV7-9 | TGTGCCAGCAGCTTGGGGGCGCGTAGCACAGATACGCAGTATTTT | CASSLGARSTDTQYF
- | TRBJ1-5 | - | TRBV6-5 | TGTGCCAGCAGTTACTCGATGGGGGGCAATCAGCCCCAGCATTTT | CASSYSMGGNQPQHF
once | TRBJ2-2 | TRBD1 | TRBV25-1 | TGTGCCAGCAGTGGTAGGGGGACAGACACCGGGGAGCTGTTTTTT | CASSGRGTDTGELFF
- | TRBJ1-2 | - | TRBV9 | TGTGCCAGCAGCGTAGGCTCCGGGGAGAGCTACACCTTC | CASSVGSGESYTF
- | TRBJ2-3 | - | TRBV4-3 | TGCGCCAGCAGTAAACAGGGGGCGGGGGGAGATACGCAGTATTTT | CASSKQGAGGDTQYF
few | TRBJ1-1 | TRBD1 | TRBV6-1 | TGTGCCAGCAGTGAGACAGGGAGGACTGAAGCTTTCTTT | CASSETGRTEAFF
once | TRBJ2-3 | - | TRBV7-8 | TGTGCCAGCAGCCCCCGAAGTTTTAGGCGCACAGATACGCAGTATTTT | CASSPRSFRRTDTQYF